This T cell receptor beta chain was recovered during a study of blood T cell repertoires in COVID-19. Study background: The United States, Italy and Spain provided the acute and convalescent COVID-19 samples.

The germline V gene has CDR1 SGHNT and CDR2 YYREEE (reference sequence). The CDR3 has 13 residues. V shed 0 bases and J shed 8 bases, with 11 bases lying between them. The participants were between 18 and 89 years old and came from some 23 US areas. Data came from immunoSEQ multiplex PCR; TCRdb stores just in-frame clones and leaves some out. Counted here are roughly 430,000 clones, nearly 90% occurring once; the ten biggest clones make up 2% to 2.5%. Sequencing was performed on PBMCs or T cells enriched from blood (not recorded which). The J gene is TRBJ1-1, the V gene TRBV5-4; D is ambiguous. The clonotype originates from a woman aged 35 to 49 with acute COVID-19. Here the CDR3 reads CASSLGEGREAFF. As DNA, the CDR3 is TGTGCCAGCAGCTTGGGGGAGGGTCGCGAAGCTTTCTTT.